These 20 T cell receptor beta chains were all obtained from the same sample, sequenced in a study of cytomegalovirus exposure and HLA in healthy donors. The PCR was carried out with 60 Vbeta primers and 13 Jbeta primers. The table came from immunoSEQ multiplex PCR; TCRdb's copy has only in-frame clones and leaves some out. This table holds 100,000 to 150,000 clones, about three quarters found once. Sequenced sample: PBMCs. These receptors were collected from a man between 35 and 55 years old in good health and CMV-seropositive.

The CDR3 region has the DNA TGTGCCAGCAGTGAAGTAGCGGGAGCTACAGATACGCAGTATTTT. Translated, it gives CASSEVAGATDTQYF. The rearrangement links TRBV6-1 to TRBJ2-3; 9 positions match TRBD2. This CDR3 comprises 15 residues. The germline V gene has CDR1 MNHNS and CDR2 SASEGT. V shed 1 base, J shed 3 bases, and the junction held 2 bases outside the gene matches.

CDR3 sequence: CASSSRLAGGIQETQYF. In nucleotides, the CDR3 is TGTGCCAGCAGCTCCAGACTAGCGGGAGGCATCCAAGAGACCCAGTACTTC. The gene calls are TRBV5-4 and TRBJ2-5, with 13 bases aligning to TRBD2. CDR3 length: 17 amino acids. The V segment lost 3 bases and the J segment 1 base; nucleotides outside the gene matches: 6. Germline V gene sequence: CDR1 SGHNT, CDR2 YYREEE (reference sequence).

V is TRBV19 and J is TRBJ2-3, with 7 bases lining up with TRBD1. This CDR3 is 15 amino acids long. Germline-derived CDR1 and CDR2 are LNHDA and SQIVND (reference sequence). V gave up 3 bases and J gave up 5 bases; unmatched junction bases: 8. CDR3 DNA: TGTGCCAGTAGTATCCGGGACAGTCCACAAGATACGCAGTATTTT. Translated, it gives CASSIRDSPQDTQYF.

This clone has just one count. The chain couples TRBV25-1 to TRBJ1-6; 7 bases are shared with TRBD1. This CDR3 has 18 residues. V trimming: 2 bases; J trimming: 10 bases; junction bases outside the gene matches: 17. Per the germline V gene, CDR1 is MGHDK and CDR2 is SYGVNS. In DNA form, the CDR3 reads TGTGCCAGCAGTGAACCCCGAAGTTTACAGGGGTCATGGTCACCCCTCCACTTT. Residues: CASSEPRSLQGSWSPLHF.

This chain joins TRBV11-2 and TRBJ1-6; D gene uncertain. CDR1 is SGHAT and CDR2 is FQNNGV in the germline V gene. This CDR3 spans 15 amino acids. Trimming stripped 3 bases from V and 3 bases from J, with 9 bases between. CDR3 DNA: TGTGCCAGCAGCTTCACGGGATTCTATAATTCACCCCTCCACTTT. This encodes CASSFTGFYNSPLHF. The whole variable domain, filled in from reference TRBV11-2 and TRBJ1-6, reads EAGVAQSPRYKIIEKRQSVAFWCNPISGHATLYWYQQILGQGPKLLIQFQNNGVVDDSQLPKDRFSAERLKGVDSTLKIQPAKLEDSAVYLCASSFTGFYNSPLHFGNGTRLTVT.

The CDR3 reads CASSFRGELFF. The CDR3 DNA sequence: TGTGCCAGCAGTTTCCGCGGGGAGCTGTTTTTT. V is TRBV2 and J is TRBJ2-2; no definite D call. This CDR3 contains 11 residues. From germline, CDR1 is SNHLY and CDR2 FYNNEI. V gave up 5 bases and J gave up 7 bases, with 5 bases separating them.

The chain couples TRBV11-2 to TRBJ1-1; D possibly corresponds to TRBD1 (5 bases). The CDR3 is 12 amino acids. Germline V gene sequence: CDR1 SGHAT, CDR2 FQNNGV. The chain's CDR3 is CATDTGNTEAFF. CDR3 sequence (DNA): TGTGCGACGGACACGGGGAACACTGAAGCTTTCTTT. Using reference TRBV11-2 and TRBJ1-1 for the parts outside the CDR3, the full variable domain is EAGVAQSPRYKIIEKRQSVAFWCNPISGHATLYWYQQILGQGPKLLIQFQNNGVVDDSQLPKDRFSAERLKGVDSTLKIQPAKLEDSAVYLCATDTGNTEAFFGQGTRLTVV.

The chain recombines TRBV13 with TRBJ2-1; 7 bases map to TRBD2. This CDR3 region has 17 residues. Germline CDR1 and CDR2: PRHDT and FYEKMQ (reference sequence). Unmatched junction bases numbered 6, after V lost 0 bases and J lost 1 base. This CDR3 is CASSLGSSGRSYNEQFF. In nucleotides, the CDR3 is TGTGCCAGCAGCTTAGGTTCTAGCGGTCGTTCCTACAATGAGCAGTTCTTC.

This chain connects TRBV7-6 to TRBJ2-1, with 9 nucleotides matching TRBD2. Germline V gene sequence: CDR1 SGHVS, CDR2 FNYEAQ. With V trimmed by 3 bases and J by 5 bases, 5 bases remained unmatched. The CDR3 runs to 15 residues. The CDR3 spells CASSFRRGGHNEQFF. The CDR3 coding sequence is TGTGCCAGCAGCTTCCGGCGGGGGGGCCACAATGAGCAGTTCTTC.

This clone has more than one count but fewer than ten. The V call is TRBV5-6, the J call TRBJ1-2; 7 bases align to TRBD1. Germline lookup yields CDR1 SGHDT and CDR2 YYEEEE. The trim removed 3 bases at V and 0 bases at J, leaving 5 bases unmatched. The CDR3 extends over 15 amino acids. The CDR3 bases are TGTGCCAGCAGCTACGGGACAGTTCCTAACTATGGCTACACCTTC. This translates into CASSYGTVPNYGYTF.

This clone was seen once. The rearrangement joins TRBV5-1 to TRBJ2-1, with TRBD2 matching 8 bases. The V gene's germline CDR1 is SGHRS and CDR2 YFSETQ. This CDR3 region has 15 residues. V lost 1 base, J lost 3 bases, and 3 bases stayed unmatched. The CDR3 DNA follows: TGCGCCAGCAGCTTGAATCGGGGGGGCTACAATGAGCAGTTCTTC. Translation: CASSLNRGGYNEQFF.

The rearrangement joins TRBV5-6 to TRBJ1-5, with 10 bases fitting TRBD1. The trim removed 3 bases at V and 5 bases at J, leaving 5 bases unmatched. The CDR3 is 15 residues long. The germline CDR1 and CDR2 sequences are SGHDT and YYEEEE. The DNA of the CDR3 is TGTGCCAGCAGCTACGGGGGACAGGGGCATCAGCCCCAGCATTTT. Its protein product is CASSYGGQGHQPQHF. The complete variable domain, with remaining parts taken from reference TRBV5-6 and TRBJ1-5, reads DAGVTQSPTHLIKTRGQQVTLRCSPKSGHDTVSWYQQALGQGPQFIFQYYEEEERQRGNFPDRFSGHQFPNYSSELNVNALLLGDSALYLCASSYGGQGHQPQHFGDGTRLSIL.

The rearrangement joins TRBV6-6 to TRBJ1-3; 7 bases are shared with TRBD1. Germline trimming cut 6 bases from V and 1 base from J; bases unmatched to any gene: 6. CDR1 and CDR2 from the germline V gene are MNHNY and SVGAGI (reference sequence). This CDR3 comprises 15 residues. The DNA for the CDR3 is TGTGCCAGCAGCCGCGACAGGGCGTCTGGAAACACCATATATTTT. This sequence encodes CASSRDRASGNTIYF.

The chain uses TRBV7-9 and TRBJ2-6; possibly TRBD1 for D (6 bases). The CDR3 spans 16 residues. Germline CDR1 SEHNR, CDR2 FQNEAQ (reference sequence). The V end lost 5 bases, the J end lost 3 bases, and 14 bases lay between the germline ends. The CDR3 DNA reads as TGTGCCAGCAGCCTGAAGGGGACATATGGGGCCAACGTCCTGACTTTC. Translated, it gives CASSLKGTYGANVLTF.

The genes are TRBV2 and TRBJ2-5; 11 bases are shared with TRBD2. The J segment lost 5 bases and the V segment lost 6 bases, leaving 2 bases of the junction unmatched. Germline V gene sequence: CDR1 SNHLY, CDR2 FYNNEI. This CDR3 comprises 13 residues. CDR3 coding DNA: TGTGCCAGCAGGGGGACTAGCGGTGAGACCCAGTACTTC. It yields the protein CASRGTSGETQYF.

The chain employs TRBV28 and TRBJ1-3, with D unclear. The CDR3 covers 15 residues. V was clipped by 3 bases and J by 4 bases, with 13 bases between them. Germline V gene data show CDR1 as MDHEN and CDR2 as SYDVKM. The CDR3 protein is CASSFPSSGGNTIYF. In DNA form, the CDR3 reads TGTGCCAGCAGTTTCCCCAGCTCGGGGGGAAACACCATATATTTT. Full variable domain (rest looked up from reference TRBV28 and TRBJ1-3): DVKVTQSSRYLVKRTGEKVFLECVQDMDHENMFWYRQDPGLGLRLIYFSYDVKMKEKGDIPEGYSVSREKKERFSLILESASTNQTSMYLCASSFPSSGGNTIYFGEGSWLTVV.

This chain connects TRBV27 to TRBJ2-7; 10 nucleotides agree with TRBD2. CDR1 and CDR2 from the germline V gene are MNHEY and SMNVEV (reference sequence). The CDR3 is made up of 19 amino acids. With V trimmed by 2 bases and J by 0 bases, 13 bases remained unmatched. For the CDR3, the DNA is TGTGCCAGCAGTTTAGTGGGACTAGCGCCTACCACTCTCTCCTACGAGCAGTACTTC. Its protein product is CASSLVGLAPTTLSYEQYF.

This clone has ten or more counts. The genes are TRBV7-2 and TRBJ1-2; 9 nucleotides agree with TRBD1. The germline V gene encodes CDR1 SGHTA and CDR2 FQGNSA. V dropped 5 bases and J dropped 4; count of bases not matched to a gene: 20. This CDR3 has 19 residues. Here the CDR3 reads CASSPRGGTGPLGAYGYTF. CDR3 in DNA: TGTGCCAGCAGCCCAAGGGGGGGGACAGGGCCACTTGGAGCCTATGGCTACACCTTC.

The rearrangement uses TRBV27 and TRBJ1-1, with a weak D call TRBD1 (5 bases). In germline, CDR1 is MNHEY, CDR2 SMNVEV (reference sequence). Trimming stripped 3 bases from V and 4 bases from J, with 15 bases between. The CDR3 consists of 15 residues. As DNA, the CDR3 is TGTGCCAGCAGTTTGGGGGGAGCCCCGCCCACTGAAGCTTTCTTT. Protein product: CASSLGGAPPTEAFF.

This clone has a handful of counts. This chain joins TRBV4-2 and TRBJ2-2; 7 bases line up with TRBD1. V was pared by 4 bases and J by 0 bases, with 8 bases of the junction left unmatched. The CDR3 is 17 residues long. The V gene's germline CDR1 is LGHNA and CDR2 YNFKEQ. The CDR3 DNA is TGTGCCAGCAGCCCGACCCCGGGACAGACGAACACCGGGGAGCTGTTTTTT. This gives the protein CASSPTPGQTNTGELFF.